This T cell receptor beta chain comes out of a study of vaccination effects on CD4 cells after COVID-19. The V gene end was trimmed by 3 bases and the J gene end by 3 bases; junction bases not matched to a gene: 8. The germline CDR1 and CDR2 sequences are LNHDA and SQIVND (reference sequence). The CDR3 consists of 15 residues. Repertoires were generated with immunoSEQ multiplex PCR, while TCRdb's copy carries only in-frame clones and drops some. The repertoire holds roughly 41,000 clones, under 85% seen once, with approximately 16% in the top ten. Sequencing in the ViraFEST assay came after antigen-specific CD4+ T cells had been expanded with viral peptide pools, which were used to stimulate PBMC. Isolation of CD4+ T cells took place after 10 days of culture. All study participants received two doses of BNT162b2 or mRNA-1273 vaccine. Comments on this clone: What it binds is unknown.

General study results and limits: Few convalescent patients were studied, and early post-infection samples were lacking.

The sequence was collected from a human donor who received a COVID-19 vaccine. V gene TRBV19 combines with J gene TRBJ2-7, with 7 bases fitting TRBD2. This sample comprised CD4+ T cells from PBMCs cultured with HCoV-OC43 spike peptides, obtained after COVID-19 vaccination. Subset meaning: HCoV-OC43 spike overlapping peptide pool stimulation. The CDR3 coding sequence is TGTGCCAGTAGTATCGACGTTGGGGGGGTCTACGAGCAGTACTTC. Its translation: CASSIDVGGVYEQYF.